The 24 T cell receptor beta chains reported below all come from one sample, sequenced in a study of a mutant IDH1 vaccine in newly diagnosed glioma. Time point specified: week 23, last vaccination. Every vaccination contained 300 ug of the mutant IDH1 20-mer peptide and was paired with topical imiquimod. Produced via immunoSEQ multiplex PCR; TCRdb's table is partial and in-frame only. The sample has 25,000 to 35,000 clones, around 87% seen once. What these receptors recognize is not known. The sample here was PBMCs, taken from a glioma patient whose treatment included an IDH1 peptide vaccine. Receptors originate from a man in his forties with glioma.

The rearrangement uses TRBV28 and TRBJ1-6; D not certain. Deletions cut 8 bases from V and 6 bases from J, with 11 bases between. CDR1 MDHEN and CDR2 SYDVKM come from the germline V gene. The CDR3 spans 13 residues. The CDR3 nucleotides read TGTGCCAGCTCCAGCCAGGTTAATTCACCCCTCCACTTT. It encodes CASSSQVNSPLHF.

The rearrangement uses TRBV7-8 and TRBJ2-7; 12 bases align to TRBD2. Losses at the gene ends were 5 bases for V and 7 bases for J; bases not matched to a gene: 6. The CDR3 is 14 residues long. Germline values: CDR1 SGHVS, CDR2 FQNEAQ. CDR3 region: CASSPLAGGGEQYF. The CDR3 DNA reads TGTGCCAGCAGCCCACTAGCGGGAGGAGGTGAGCAGTACTTC.

The chain combines TRBV2 with TRBJ2-5; TRBD1 aligns across 7 bases. V lost 6 bases to trimming and J lost 5 bases; unmatched junction nucleotides: 9. This CDR3 region has 14 residues. Per germline, CDR1 SNHLY and CDR2 FYNNEI. The CDR3 region is CASRRDSSSETQYF. CDR3 sequence (DNA): TGTGCCAGCAGACGGGACAGTAGCTCTGAGACCCAGTACTTC.

V is TRBV2 and J is TRBJ1-5; no reliable D call. The length of the CDR3 is 14 residues. The germline V and J ends were trimmed by 4 bases and 1 base, with 8 bases remaining between them. Per the germline V gene, CDR1 is SNHLY and CDR2 is FYNNEI. The CDR3 DNA reads as TGTGCCAGCAGTGGCGTAGAGAGCAATCAGCCCCAGCATTTT. Its translation: CASSGVESNQPQHF.

The chain joins TRBV18 to TRBJ2-3; 7 positions agree with TRBD1. This CDR3 has 15 residues. CDR1 and CDR2 (germline): KGHSH, LQKENI. J was trimmed by 2 bases and V by 2 bases; bases with no gene match: 4. The CDR3 region has the DNA TGTGCCAGCTCACCAAACGACAGGGCCACAGATACGCAGTATTTT. Protein: CASSPNDRATDTQYF.

The V and J genes are TRBV5-1 and TRBJ1-1, with D possibly being TRBD1 (5 bases). The length of the CDR3 is 15 residues. V was shortened by 0 bases and J by 1 base, with 10 bases between the two germline ends. From germline, CDR1 is SGHRS and CDR2 YFSETQ. The CDR3 DNA is TGCGCCAGCAGCTTGGTGGCAGGGACGAACACTGAAGCTTTCTTT. Translating gives CASSLVAGTNTEAFF.

This chain uses TRBV28 with TRBJ2-7, with 8 positions matching TRBD2. CDR1 and CDR2 (germline): MDHEN, SYDVKM. This CDR3 is 14 amino acids long. Trimming removed 6 bases from V and 3 bases from J; junction bases left unmatched: 7. CDR3 sequence reads: CASRRAGESYEQYF. In nucleotides, the CDR3 is TGTGCCAGCAGAAGAGCGGGAGAGAGCTACGAGCAGTACTTC. The entire variable domain, with the rest obtained from reference TRBV28 and TRBJ2-7, is as follows: DVKVTQSSRYLVKRTGEKVFLECVQDMDHENMFWYRQDPGLGLRLIYFSYDVKMKEKGDIPEGYSVSREKKERFSLILESASTNQTSMYLCASRRAGESYEQYFGPGTRLTVT.

The V gene is TRBV27, the J gene TRBJ2-1; no clear D. Germline CDR1 reads MNHEY; CDR2 reads SMNVEV (reference sequence). Trimming took 8 bases from V and 9 from J, leaving 8 bases between them. The CDR3 length is 10 residues. DNA of the CDR3: TGTGCCAGCTCATACGGTGAGCAGTTCTTC. It translates to CASSYGEQFF.

This clone was recorded only once. The J gene is TRBJ1-5, the V gene TRBV4-2; 8 nucleotides agree with TRBD1. The CDR3 totals 15 residues. The germline CDR1 and CDR2 sequences are LGHNA and YNFKEQ. V gave up 0 bases and J gave up 7 bases; unmatched junction bases: 5. CDR3 loop: CASSQEDRDRQPQHF. The CDR3 DNA reads as TGTGCCAGCAGCCAAGAGGACAGGGACAGGCAGCCCCAGCATTTT.

V is TRBV28 and J is TRBJ2-2, with 9 bases that match TRBD1. Unmatched junction bases numbered 9, after V lost 4 bases and J lost 3 bases. This CDR3 region has 17 residues. The germline V gene has CDR1 MDHEN and CDR2 SYDVKM. The CDR3 reads CASSSATGGSYTGELFF. CDR3 bases: TGTGCCAGCAGTTCAGCGACAGGGGGATCGTACACCGGGGAGCTGTTTTTT.

V usage is TRBV6-1 and J usage is TRBJ2-4; D is ambiguous. V dropped 2 bases and J dropped 10 bases, with 9 bases sitting between them. Germline V gene sequence: CDR1 MNHNS, CDR2 SASEGT. The CDR3 extends over 12 amino acids. The CDR3 region is CASSELRTIQYF. The CDR3 DNA sequence: TGTGCCAGCAGTGAATTACGGACGATTCAGTACTTC.

The chain links TRBV5-5 to TRBJ1-1; weak D call: TRBD1 (6 bases). CDR1 and CDR2 (germline): SGHKS, YYEKEE (reference sequence). The length of the CDR3 is 16 residues. Trimming took 0 bases from V and 0 from J, leaving 12 bases between them. This chain's CDR3 is CASSLGRTVMNTEAFF. The DNA of the CDR3 is TGTGCCAGCAGCTTGGGGCGGACAGTCATGAACACTGAAGCTTTCTTT.

V usage is TRBV30 and J usage is TRBJ1-6; 8 bases are shared with TRBD1. Germline values: CDR1 GTSNPN, CDR2 SVGIG (reference sequence). V lost 5 bases and J lost 8; bases outside the gene matches: 5. The CDR3 runs 13 residues. CDR3 protein: CAWAQGEDSPLHF. The CDR3 DNA reads as TGTGCCTGGGCACAGGGGGAAGATTCACCCCTCCACTTT.

J is TRBJ1-1 and V is TRBV5-1, with 9 bases lining up with TRBD1. From germline, CDR1 is SGHRS and CDR2 YFSETQ. The V and J ends lost 0 bases and 0 bases, in that order; junction bases with no gene match: 3. CDR3 length: 16 amino acids. The CDR3 loop is CASSLGQGGVNTEAFF. The DNA for the CDR3 is TGCGCCAGCAGCTTGGGACAGGGGGGTGTGAACACTGAAGCTTTCTTT.

V gene TRBV5-6 combines with J gene TRBJ1-6, with 7 positions matching TRBD1. The length of the CDR3 is 14 residues. Per the germline V gene, CDR1 is SGHDT and CDR2 is YYEEEE. V was pared by 4 bases and J by 8 bases, with 6 bases of the junction left unmatched. The CDR3 spells CASSRAGGDSPLHF. The CDR3 coding sequence is TGTGCCAGCAGCCGCGCAGGGGGGGATTCACCCCTCCACTTT.

This clone came up once. The gene calls are TRBV7-2 and TRBJ2-7; TRBD1 might be the D (7 bases). Trimming removed 5 bases at V and 3 bases at J, with 14 bases between. This CDR3 has 14 amino acids. Germline CDR1 is SGHTA and CDR2 is FQGNSA. CDR3 in amino acids: CASSTRGESYEQYF. CDR3 in DNA: TGTGCCAGCAGCACCAGGGGGGAGAGCTACGAGCAGTACTTC. The full variable domain, its missing parts supplied by reference TRBV7-2 and TRBJ2-7, is GAGVSQSPSNKVTEKGKDVELRCDPISGHTALYWYRQSLGQGLEFLIYFQGNSAPDKSGLPSDRFSAERTGGSVSTLTIQRTQQEDSAVYLCASSTRGESYEQYFGPGTRLTVT.

The chain carries TRBV18 and TRBJ1-1, with D tentatively TRBD1 (6 bases). CDR3 length equals 13 residues. The germline V and J ends were trimmed by 3 bases and 10 bases, with 15 bases remaining between them. Germline V gene data show CDR1 as KGHSH and CDR2 as LQKENI. CDR3 nucleotides: TGTGCCAGCTCACCCGGGGGGGCGAATGGAGCTTTCTTT. Protein product: CASSPGGANGAFF. Together with reference TRBV18 and TRBJ1-1, the CDR3 gives the full variable domain: NAGVMQNPRHLVRRRGQEARLRCSPMKGHSHVYWYRQLPEEGLKFMVYLQKENIIDESGMPKERFSAEFPKEGPSILRIQQVVRGDSAAYFCASSPGGANGAFFGQGTRLTVV.

The chain is built from TRBV28 and TRBJ1-2; D is undetermined. Between the trimmed V and J ends, which lost 5 bases and 0 bases, there was a span of 16 bases. The germline CDR1 and CDR2 sequences are MDHEN and SYDVKM. The CDR3 contains 16 residues. The CDR3 is CASSLPDGTSNYGYTF. CDR3 DNA: TGTGCCAGCAGTCTACCTGACGGAACCTCTAACTATGGCTACACCTTC.

The rearrangement joins TRBV10-3 to TRBJ2-1; tentative D call: TRBD2 (5 bases). CDR1 ENHRY and CDR2 SYGVKD come from the germline V gene. The V and J ends lost 8 bases and 0 bases respectively, with 17 bases between them. The CDR3 is 16 residues long. This CDR3 reads CAIRANTGSSYNEQFF. The CDR3 DNA reads TGTGCCATCCGAGCCAATACGGGGAGCTCCTACAATGAGCAGTTCTTC.

The CDR3 nucleotides are TGTGCCAGCAGCTCAGGGGCCCCGGGTGGTGGCTACACCTTC. Protein product: CASSSGAPGGGYTF. The rearrangement joins TRBV6-1 to TRBJ1-2; a weak D match, TRBD1 (6 bases). Trimming removed 6 bases at V and 7 bases at J, with 18 bases between. The germline gives CDR1 MNHNS, CDR2 SASEGT. This CDR3 spans 14 amino acids.

The chain recombines TRBV18 with TRBJ2-7; 7 nucleotides match TRBD1. The J segment lost 6 bases and the V segment lost 2 bases, leaving 7 bases of the junction unmatched. In germline, CDR1 is KGHSH, CDR2 LQKENI. This CDR3 is 14 amino acids long. The CDR3 loop reads CASSPRQGLGEQYV. The CDR3, as DNA: TGTGCCAGCTCACCAAGACAGGGTTTGGGCGAGCAGTACGTC.

This chain links TRBV18 with TRBJ1-1, with TRBD1 matching over 11 bases. The V gene end was trimmed by 2 bases and the J gene end by 0 bases; junction bases not matched to a gene: 11. This CDR3 is built from 19 residues. CDR1 KGHSH and CDR2 LQKENI come from the germline V gene. Here the CDR3 reads CASSPSRTGGTSLNTEAFF. CDR3 coding DNA: TGTGCCAGCTCACCATCCCGGACAGGGGGCACGTCTTTGAACACTGAAGCTTTCTTT.

A single count supports this clone. CDR3 loop: CASSLQGGTYEQYF. The CDR3, as DNA: TGTGCCAGCAGCCTCCAGGGGGGGACCTACGAGCAGTACTTC. This chain links TRBV11-2 with TRBJ2-7; the D gene could be TRBD1 or TRBD2 (7 bases each). Trimming cost V 5 bases and J 2 bases, with 13 bases left between them. The CDR3 runs to 14 residues. Germline V gene lookup returns CDR1 SGHAT and CDR2 FQNNGV.

In its sample, this clone was seen a few times. The CDR3 coding sequence is TGCAGTGCTCTCCTTCGGGAGACCCAGTACTTC. Residues: CSALLRETQYF. J is TRBJ2-5 and V is TRBV20-1, with D hard to call. CDR1 DFQATT and CDR2 SNEGSKA come from the germline V gene (reference sequence). V lost 5 bases, J lost 5 bases, and 9 bases lay in between. This CDR3 is built from 11 residues.